Listed below are T cell receptor beta chains from one sample, sequenced in a study of early T cells in non-severe SARS-CoV-2 infection. One entry per CDR3 protein, called by TCRdb with MiXCR from the 5' RACE reads. There are 32,000 or so distinct CDR3 sequences in the sample; under 8% occur only once, and 5% to 7% lies in the top ten. The sequenced sample consisted of whole blood. These receptors were collected from an adult who was a healthcare worker with PCR-confirmed SARS-CoV-2 infection or an uninfected control (not recorded which). The CDR3 runs from the conserved cysteine through the conserved F or W.

j_call	v_call	cdr3_aa
TRBJ2-7	TRBV20-1	CSAPSLAAGRGEQYF
TRBJ2-3	TRBV6-5	CASRPSGASTDTQYF
TRBJ2-5	TRBV28	CASSLRGADKETQYF
TRBJ2-3	TRBV4-2	CASSQGAADGPDTQYF
TRBJ1-6	TRBV7-6	CASSPGDRAPLHF
TRBJ2-5	TRBV10-1	CASSEDSPQDEETQYF
TRBJ2-1	TRBV15	CATSRGQLAGVDEQFF
TRBJ2-7	TRBV20-1	CSARALAGVYEQYF
TRBJ1-1	TRBV28	CASSFQGLNTEAFF
TRBJ2-3	TRBV10-3	CAISGTSGRARADTQYF
TRBJ1-4	TRBV19	CASSPRRGLIEKLFF
TRBJ2-1	TRBV3-1	CASSRQSLNNEQFF
TRBJ2-1	TRBV15	CATSSASNEQFF
TRBJ2-5	TRBV12-3/TRBV12-4	CASSQRTETQYF
TRBJ2-2	TRBV13	CASSTGKNTGELFF
TRBJ2-3	TRBV5-4	CASSGGTSGPNTDTQYF
TRBJ1-4	TRBV27	CASSLWGASEKLFF
TRBJ2-7	TRBV11-2	CASSGFIASYEQYF
TRBJ1-5	TRBV6-5	CASSYSRNQPQHF
TRBJ2-5	TRBV2	CASSEMEGTQYF
TRBJ2-2	TRBV7-3	CASSRDRRSGELFF
TRBJ2-2	TRBV7-6	CASSRDVGTGELFF
TRBJ1-1	TRBV7-9	CASSFDRGEDTEAFF
TRBJ1-2	TRBV28	CASSFGTGGFGYTF
TRBJ1-2	TRBV2	CASSVRGDNYGYTF
TRBJ2-5	TRBV2	CATPLGETQYF
TRBJ1-2	TRBV7-2	CASSWDGHYGYTF
TRBJ1-2	TRBV6-5	CASSYNRFYGYTF
TRBJ1-6	TRBV5-1	CASSYGTSYNSPLHF
TRBJ1-3	TRBV7-9	CASSLTGTGSPSSGNTIYF
TRBJ2-3	TRBV12-3/TRBV12-4	CASSPMGREGHTDTQYF
TRBJ2-3	TRBV13	CASSLAAMGGDTQYF
TRBJ2-1	TRBV29-1	CSVGILGQVIVNEQFF
TRBJ2-3	TRBV6-2/TRBV6-3	CASSYSSAEYTDTQYF
TRBJ2-7	TRBV6-2/TRBV6-3	CASSNRDNSYEQYF
TRBJ2-3	TRBV12-3/TRBV12-4	CASSSGRGTDTQYF
TRBJ2-4	TRBV4-1	CASSQGSGLAKNIQYF
TRBJ1-1	TRBV18	CASSPRGELTEAFF
TRBJ2-5	TRBV7-2	CASSLSSGQETQYF
TRBJ1-4	TRBV10-3	CATLPGSTVLNEKLFF
TRBJ2-1	TRBV24-1	CATSDDSNSYNEQFF
TRBJ2-3	TRBV20-1	CSASITASTDTQYF
TRBJ2-3	TRBV5-1	CASSTPLDTQYF
TRBJ2-3	TRBV12-3/TRBV12-4	CASSLAGTDTQYF
TRBJ1-4	TRBV29-1	CSVSVGEKLFF
TRBJ1-2	TRBV7-8	CASSLGRGRANYGYTF
TRBJ1-4	TRBV25-1	CASSEYREKLFF
TRBJ1-2	TRBV12-3/TRBV12-4	CASSPEAGQDYGYTF